This T cell receptor (beta chain) derives from a study of cytomegalovirus exposure and HLA in healthy donors. TCRdb keeps only in-frame clones here, not all; method: immunoSEQ multiplex PCR. Found here are approximately 180,000 clones, 86% of them singletons; the top ten hold around 1.6%. The germline V gene encodes CDR1 SGHAT and CDR2 FQNNGV. This CDR3 comprises 14 residues. Trimming removed 5 bases at V and 7 bases at J, with 17 bases between. The clonotype originates from a woman between 18 and 29 years old in good health and CMV-seronegative. V is TRBV11-2 and J is TRBJ1-1; D ambiguous. Material for sequencing was PBMCs. The CDR3: CASSPVRGVFEAFF. CDR3 bases: TGTGCCAGCAGCCCAGTACGCGGGGTATTTGAAGCTTTCTTT.